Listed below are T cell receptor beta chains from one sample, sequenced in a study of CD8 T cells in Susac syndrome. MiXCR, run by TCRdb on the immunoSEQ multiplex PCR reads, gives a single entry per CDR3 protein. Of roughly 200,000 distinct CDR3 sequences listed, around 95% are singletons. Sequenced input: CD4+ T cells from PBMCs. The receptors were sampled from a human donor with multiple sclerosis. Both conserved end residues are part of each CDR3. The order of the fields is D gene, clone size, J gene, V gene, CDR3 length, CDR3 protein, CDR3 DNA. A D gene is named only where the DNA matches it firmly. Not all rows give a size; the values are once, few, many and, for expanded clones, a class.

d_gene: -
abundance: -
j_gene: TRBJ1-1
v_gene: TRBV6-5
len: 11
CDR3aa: CASRQDREAFF
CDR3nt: TGTGCCAGCAGACAAGACAGGGAAGCTTTCTTT

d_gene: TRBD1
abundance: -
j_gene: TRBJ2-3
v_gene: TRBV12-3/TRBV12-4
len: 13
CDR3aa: CASGQGGGDTQYF
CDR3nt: TGTGCCAGCGGACAGGGAGGAGGAGATACGCAGTATTTT

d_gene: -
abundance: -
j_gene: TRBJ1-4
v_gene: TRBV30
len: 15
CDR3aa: CAWSVGGYANEKLFF
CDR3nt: TGTGCCTGGAGTGTAGGGGGATACGCTAATGAAAAACTGTTTTTT

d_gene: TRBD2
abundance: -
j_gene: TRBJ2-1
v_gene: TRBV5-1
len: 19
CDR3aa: CASSLPQGTSGGRYNEQFF
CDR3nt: TGCGCCAGCAGCTTGCCCCAAGGGACTAGCGGGGGTCGATACAATGAGCAGTTCTTC

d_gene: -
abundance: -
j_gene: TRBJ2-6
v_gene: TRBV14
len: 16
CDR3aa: CASSPSSLYGANVLTF
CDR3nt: TGTGCCAGCAGCCCCTCCTCACTCTATGGGGCCAACGTCCTGACTTTC

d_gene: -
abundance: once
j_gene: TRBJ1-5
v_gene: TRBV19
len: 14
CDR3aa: CATRTAYSNQPQHF
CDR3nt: TGTGCCACTAGGACGGCTTATAGCAATCAGCCCCAGCATTTT

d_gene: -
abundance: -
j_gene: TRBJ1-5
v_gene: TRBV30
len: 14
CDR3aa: CAWSGRSSNQPQHF
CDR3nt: TGTGCCTGGAGTGGACGGTCTAGCAATCAGCCCCAGCATTTT

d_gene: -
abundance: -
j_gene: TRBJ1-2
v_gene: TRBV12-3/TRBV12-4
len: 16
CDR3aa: CASSLLLQTANYGYTF
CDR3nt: TGTGCCAGCAGTCTCCTACTCCAGACAGCTAACTATGGCTACACCTTC

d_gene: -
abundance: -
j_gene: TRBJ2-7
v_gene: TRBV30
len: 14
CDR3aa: CAWGPGGIFYEQYF
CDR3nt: TGTGCCTGGGGCCCTGGAGGTATCTTTTACGAGCAGTACTTC

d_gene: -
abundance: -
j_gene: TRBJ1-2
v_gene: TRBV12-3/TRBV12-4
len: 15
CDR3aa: CASTTGRVLGYGYTF
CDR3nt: TGTGCCAGCACCACCGGGAGGGTATTGGGCTATGGCTACACCTTC

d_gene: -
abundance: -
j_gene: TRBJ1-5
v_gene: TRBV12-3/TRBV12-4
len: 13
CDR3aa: CATNRDSNQPQHF
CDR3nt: TGTGCCACCAACAGAGATAGCAATCAGCCCCAGCATTTT

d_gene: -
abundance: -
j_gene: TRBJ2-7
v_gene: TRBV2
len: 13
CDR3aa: CASSDRLGNEQYF
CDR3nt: TGTGCCAGCAGTGATAGGTTGGGTAACGAGCAGTACTTC

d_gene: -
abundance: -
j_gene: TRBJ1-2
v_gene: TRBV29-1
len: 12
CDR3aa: CSVVERNYGYTF
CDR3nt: TGCAGCGTTGTCGAGCGAAACTATGGCTACACCTTC

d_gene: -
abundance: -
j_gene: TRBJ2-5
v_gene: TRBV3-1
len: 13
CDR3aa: CASSANLQETQYF
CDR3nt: TGTGCCAGCAGCGCCAACCTACAAGAGACCCAGTACTTC

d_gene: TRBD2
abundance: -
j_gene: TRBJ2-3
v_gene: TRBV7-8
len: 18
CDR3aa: CASSSRLAGGLGTDTQYF
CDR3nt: TGTGCCAGCAGCTCACGACTAGCGGGGGGGCTCGGCACAGATACGCAGTATTTT

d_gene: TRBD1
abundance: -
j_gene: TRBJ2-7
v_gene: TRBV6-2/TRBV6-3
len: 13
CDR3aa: CASRRDRVEEQYF
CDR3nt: TGTGCCAGCAGAAGGGACAGGGTGGAAGAGCAGTACTTC

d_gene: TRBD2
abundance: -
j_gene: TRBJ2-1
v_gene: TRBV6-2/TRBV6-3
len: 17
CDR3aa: CASSYEAGAPRDNEQFF
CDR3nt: TGTGCCAGCAGTTACGAAGCGGGGGCCCCGAGGGACAATGAGCAGTTCTTC

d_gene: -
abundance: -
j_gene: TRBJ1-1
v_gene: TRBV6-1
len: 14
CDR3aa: CASSGRQLDTEAFF
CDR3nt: TGTGCCAGCAGTGGAAGACAGTTAGACACTGAAGCTTTCTTT

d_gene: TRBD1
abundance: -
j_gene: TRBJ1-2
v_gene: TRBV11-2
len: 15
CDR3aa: CASSVQGVGHYGYTF
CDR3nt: TGTGCCAGCAGTGTTCAGGGGGTTGGTCACTATGGCTACACCTTC

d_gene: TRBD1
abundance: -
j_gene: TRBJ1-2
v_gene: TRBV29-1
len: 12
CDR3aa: CSAQGTDYGYTF
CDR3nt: TGCAGCGCGCAGGGGACAGACTATGGCTACACCTTC

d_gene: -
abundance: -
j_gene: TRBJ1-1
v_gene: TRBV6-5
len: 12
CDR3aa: CASSRGNTEAFF
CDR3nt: TGTGCCAGCAGCCGGGGTAACACTGAAGCTTTCTTT

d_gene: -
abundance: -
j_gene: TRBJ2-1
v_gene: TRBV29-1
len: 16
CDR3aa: CSVEDQVGSSYNEQFF
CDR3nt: TGCAGCGTTGAAGATCAGGTAGGGAGCTCCTACAATGAGCAGTTCTTC

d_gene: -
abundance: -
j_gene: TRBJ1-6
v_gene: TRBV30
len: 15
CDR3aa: CAWSVLGVGNSPLHF
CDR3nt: TGTGCCTGGAGTGTCTTGGGTGTGGGGAATTCACCCCTCCACTTT

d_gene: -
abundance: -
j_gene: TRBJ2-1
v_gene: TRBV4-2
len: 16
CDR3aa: CASSQAIGLEYNEQFF
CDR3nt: TGTGCCAGCAGCCAGGCCATAGGACTGGAATACAATGAGCAGTTCTTC

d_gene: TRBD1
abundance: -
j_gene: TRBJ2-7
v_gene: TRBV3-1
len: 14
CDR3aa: CASSAGTGVYEQYF
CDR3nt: TGTGCCAGCAGCGCCGGGACAGGGGTCTACGAGCAGTACTTC

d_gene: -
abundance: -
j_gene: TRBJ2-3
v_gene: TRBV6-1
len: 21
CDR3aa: CASSEVQAFGQFHRSTDTQYF
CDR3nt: TGTGCCAGCAGTGAAGTACAGGCCTTCGGACAGTTCCACCGTAGCACAGATACGCAGTATTTT

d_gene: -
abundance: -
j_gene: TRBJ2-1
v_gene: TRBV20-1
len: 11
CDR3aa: CSARRGNEQFF
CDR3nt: TGCAGTGCTAGAAGGGGCAATGAGCAGTTCTTC

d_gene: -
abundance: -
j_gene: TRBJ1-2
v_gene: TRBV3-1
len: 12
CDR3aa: CASSQDLRGYTF
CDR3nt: TGTGCCAGCAGCCAAGATTTGCGGGGCTACACCTTC

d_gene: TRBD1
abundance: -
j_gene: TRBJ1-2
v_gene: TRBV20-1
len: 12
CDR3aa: CSARTGYDGYTF
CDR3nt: TGCAGTGCTCGGACAGGTTACGATGGCTACACCTTC

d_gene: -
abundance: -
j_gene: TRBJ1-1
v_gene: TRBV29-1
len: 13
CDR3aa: CSVGGPPDTEAFF
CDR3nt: TGCAGCGTTGGGGGACCGCCGGACACTGAAGCTTTCTTT

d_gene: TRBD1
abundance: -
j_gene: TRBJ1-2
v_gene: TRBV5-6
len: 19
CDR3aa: CASSGRDRRTRYYSYGYTF
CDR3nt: TGTGCCAGCAGCGGCCGGGACAGAAGGACCCGTTATTACAGCTATGGCTACACCTTC

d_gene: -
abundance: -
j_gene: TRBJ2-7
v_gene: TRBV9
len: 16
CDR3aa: CASSVVGDGRSGEQYF
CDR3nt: TGTGCCAGCAGCGTAGTAGGGGACGGGAGATCGGGCGAGCAGTACTTC

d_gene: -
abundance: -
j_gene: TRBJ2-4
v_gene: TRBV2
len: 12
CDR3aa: CASRAAKNIQYF
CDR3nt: TGTGCCAGCAGGGCAGCCAAAAACATTCAGTACTTC

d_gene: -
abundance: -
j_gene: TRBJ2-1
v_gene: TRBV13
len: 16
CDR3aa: CASSLLGGRSYNEQFF
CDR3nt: TGTGCCAGCAGCTTACTAGGAGGTCGATCCTACAATGAGCAGTTCTTC

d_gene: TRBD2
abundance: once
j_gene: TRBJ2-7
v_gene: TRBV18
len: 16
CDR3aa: CASSPASGGFYREQYF
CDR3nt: TGTGCCAGCTCACCAGCTAGCGGGGGGTTTTATCGCGAGCAGTACTTC

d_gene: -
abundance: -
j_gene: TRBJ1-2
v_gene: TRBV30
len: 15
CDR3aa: CAWSVTGRVNYGYTF
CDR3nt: TGTGCCTGGAGTGTCACCGGCAGGGTGAACTATGGCTACACCTTC

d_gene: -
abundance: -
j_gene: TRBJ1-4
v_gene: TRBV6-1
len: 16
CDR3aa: CASSARQLPTNEKLFF
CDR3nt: TGTGCCAGCAGTGCTCGACAGTTACCAACTAATGAAAAACTGTTTTTT

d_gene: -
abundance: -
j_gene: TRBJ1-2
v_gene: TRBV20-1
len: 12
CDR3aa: CSAQGTNYGYTF
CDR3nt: TGCAGTGCCCAGGGGACTAACTATGGCTACACCTTC

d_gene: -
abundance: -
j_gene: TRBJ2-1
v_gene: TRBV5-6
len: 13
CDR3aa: CASSLRVYDGQFF
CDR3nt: TGTGCCAGCAGCTTGCGGGTGTACGACGGGCAGTTCTTC

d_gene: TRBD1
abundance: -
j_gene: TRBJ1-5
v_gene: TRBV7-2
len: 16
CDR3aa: CASSLERQGGNQPQHF
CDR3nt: TGTGCCAGCAGCTTAGAGAGACAGGGTGGGAATCAGCCCCAGCATTTT

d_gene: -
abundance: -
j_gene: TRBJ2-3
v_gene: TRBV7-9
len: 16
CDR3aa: CASSPVILGDTDTQYF
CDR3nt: TGTGCCAGCAGCCCCGTCATCCTCGGGGACACAGATACGCAGTATTTT

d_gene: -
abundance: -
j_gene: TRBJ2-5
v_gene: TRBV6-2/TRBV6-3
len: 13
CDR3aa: CASSYGQQETQYF
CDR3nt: TGTGCCAGCAGTTACGGGCAGCAAGAGACCCAGTACTTC

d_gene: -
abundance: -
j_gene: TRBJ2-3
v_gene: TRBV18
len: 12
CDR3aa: CASSPQSDTQYF
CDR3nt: TGTGCCAGCTCACCCCAATCAGATACGCAGTATTTT

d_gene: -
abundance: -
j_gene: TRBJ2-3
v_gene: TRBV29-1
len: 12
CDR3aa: CSVDPLGDTQYF
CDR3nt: TGCAGCGTTGATCCACTTGGAGATACGCAGTATTTT

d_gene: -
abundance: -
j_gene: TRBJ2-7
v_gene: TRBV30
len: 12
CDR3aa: CAWGILPNEQYF
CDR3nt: TGTGCCTGGGGGATTCTCCCCAACGAGCAGTACTTC

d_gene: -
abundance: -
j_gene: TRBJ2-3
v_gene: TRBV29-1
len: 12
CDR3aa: CSIGGFTDTQYF
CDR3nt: TGCAGCATAGGGGGGTTCACAGATACGCAGTATTTT

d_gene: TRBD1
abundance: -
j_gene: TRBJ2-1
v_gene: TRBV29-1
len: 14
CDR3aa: CSALDRGLDNEQFF
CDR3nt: TGCAGCGCTCTTGACAGGGGGCTGGACAATGAGCAGTTCTTC

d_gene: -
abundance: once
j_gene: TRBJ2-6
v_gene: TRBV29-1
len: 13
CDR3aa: CSTQGTGANVLTF
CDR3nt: TGCAGCACACAGGGAACTGGGGCCAACGTCCTGACTTTC

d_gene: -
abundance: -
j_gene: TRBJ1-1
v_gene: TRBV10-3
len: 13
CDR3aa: CAIMRGQNTEAFF
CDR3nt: TGTGCCATCATGCGGGGCCAGAACACTGAAGCTTTCTTT

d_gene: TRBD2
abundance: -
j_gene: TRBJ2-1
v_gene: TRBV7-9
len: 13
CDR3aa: CASSSLAGVEQFF
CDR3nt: TGTGCCAGCAGCTCACTAGCGGGGGTTGAGCAGTTCTTC

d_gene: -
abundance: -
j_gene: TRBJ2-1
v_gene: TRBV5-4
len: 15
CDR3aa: CASSPGEAVYNEQFF
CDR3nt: TGTGCCAGCAGCCCAGGAGAAGCGGTTTACAATGAGCAGTTCTTC

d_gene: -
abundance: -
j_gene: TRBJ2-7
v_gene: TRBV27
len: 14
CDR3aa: CATSNRVSSYEQYF
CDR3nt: TGTGCCACCTCAAACAGGGTGAGCTCCTACGAGCAGTACTTC

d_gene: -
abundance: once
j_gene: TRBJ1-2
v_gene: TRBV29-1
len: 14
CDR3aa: CSVEDGQGPYGYTF
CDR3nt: TGCAGCGTTGAAGATGGGCAGGGGCCATATGGCTACACCTTC